The 7 T cell receptor beta chains reported below all come from one sample, sequenced in a study of T cell responses to AZD1222 COVID-19 vaccine. Method: immunoSEQ multiplex PCR; TCRdb's copy keeps in-frame clones and lacks some. The table includes 140,000 or so clones, roughly 92% detected once. The sequences come from peripheral blood, collected on day 0 of AZD1222 vaccination. These receptors all come from an adult in good health.

The V and J genes are TRBV28 and TRBJ1-2; D is unresolved. Germline V gene sequence: CDR1 MDHEN, CDR2 SYDVKM. The ends were cut back, 4 bases at V and 8 bases at J, with 20 bases in the middle. This CDR3 is 15 amino acids long. The CDR3 DNA is TGTGCCAGCAGTTCCCGGAAGGGAACGGTGGGGGGCTACACCTTC. Amino acid sequence: CASSSRKGTVGGYTF.

This chain uses TRBV30 with TRBJ2-1, with no clear D. This CDR3 has 12 amino acids. With 0 bases removed from V and 13 bases from J, the gap between germline ends came to 13 bases. Germline V lookup: CDR1 GTSNPN, CDR2 SVGIG (reference sequence). CDR3 loop: CAWSVNRADQFF. CDR3 bases: TGTGCCTGGAGTGTAAATAGGGCAGATCAGTTCTTC.

This chain uses TRBV9 with TRBJ1-1; 7 positions agree with TRBD1. J lost 3 bases, V lost 4 bases, and 3 bases had no gene match. The germline V gene encodes CDR1 SGDLS and CDR2 YYNGEE. This CDR3 is 13 amino acids long. The CDR3 bases are TGTGCCAGCAGCCAAACAGGGGACACTGAAGCTTTCTTT. This codes for CASSQTGDTEAFF.

This sequence joins TRBV11-2 and TRBJ2-1; no reliable D call. The CDR3 has 15 amino acids. The V gene lost 5 bases and the J gene lost 9 bases, with 20 bases spanning the gap. Germline-derived CDR1 and CDR2 are SGHAT and FQNNGV. The CDR3 nucleotides are TGTGCCAGCAGCCTAAGGCGAGGTTTTCGCACTGAGCAGTTCTTC. Its protein product is CASSLRRGFRTEQFF.

The CDR3 reads CASSQVVSGSLVEQFF. The DNA for the CDR3 is TGTGCCAGCAGCCAAGTAGTAAGCGGGAGTTTAGTTGAGCAGTTCTTC. The chain links TRBV4-2 to TRBJ2-1; 8 nucleotides line up with TRBD2. The CDR3 length is 16 residues. With 1 base clipped from V and 9 bases from J, the junction kept 11 bases outside the gene matches. Germline loops: CDR1 LGHNA, CDR2 YNFKEQ.

The chain links TRBV28 to TRBJ2-7; D is ambiguous. Deletions cut 5 bases from V and 0 bases from J, with 11 bases between. The CDR3 contains 14 residues. Germline lookup yields CDR1 MDHEN and CDR2 SYDVKM. The CDR3 here is CASSPTFSSYEQYF. The CDR3 nucleotides are TGTGCCAGCAGTCCTACTTTCAGCTCCTACGAGCAGTACTTC.

The V call is TRBV18, the J call TRBJ2-1; a weak D match, TRBD2 (5 bases). Trimming shortened V by 2 bases and J by 8 bases, and 13 bases separated the two germline ends. CDR3 size: 14 residues. CDR1 and CDR2 from the germline V gene are KGHSH and LQKENI. The CDR3 loop reads CASSPVLVKHEQFF. The CDR3 nucleotides are TGTGCCAGCTCACCAGTACTAGTAAAGCATGAGCAGTTCTTC.